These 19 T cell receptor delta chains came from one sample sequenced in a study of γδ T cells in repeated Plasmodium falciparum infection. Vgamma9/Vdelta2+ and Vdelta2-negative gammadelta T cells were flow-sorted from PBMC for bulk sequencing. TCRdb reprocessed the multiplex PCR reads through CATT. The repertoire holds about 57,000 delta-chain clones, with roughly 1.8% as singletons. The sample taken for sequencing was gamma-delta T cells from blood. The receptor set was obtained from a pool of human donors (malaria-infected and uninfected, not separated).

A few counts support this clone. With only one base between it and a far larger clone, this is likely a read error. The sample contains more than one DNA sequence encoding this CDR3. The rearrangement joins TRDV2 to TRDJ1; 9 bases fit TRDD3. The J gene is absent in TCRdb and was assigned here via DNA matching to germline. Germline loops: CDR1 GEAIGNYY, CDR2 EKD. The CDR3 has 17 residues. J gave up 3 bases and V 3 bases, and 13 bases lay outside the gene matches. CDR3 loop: CACDLILGDTGSDKLIF. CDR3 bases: TGTGCCTGTGACCTAATACTGGGGGACACAGGATCCGATAAACTCATCTTT.

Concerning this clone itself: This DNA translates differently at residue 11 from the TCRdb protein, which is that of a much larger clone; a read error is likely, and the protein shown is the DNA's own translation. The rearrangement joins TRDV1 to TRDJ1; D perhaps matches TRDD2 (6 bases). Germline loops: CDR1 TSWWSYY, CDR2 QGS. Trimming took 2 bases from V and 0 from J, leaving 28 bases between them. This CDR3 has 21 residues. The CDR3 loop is CALGESFLSVPGVKYTDKLIF. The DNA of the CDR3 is TGTGCTCTTGGGGAAAGCTTCCTGTCTGTACCGGGGGTTAAGTACACCGATAAACTCATCTTT.

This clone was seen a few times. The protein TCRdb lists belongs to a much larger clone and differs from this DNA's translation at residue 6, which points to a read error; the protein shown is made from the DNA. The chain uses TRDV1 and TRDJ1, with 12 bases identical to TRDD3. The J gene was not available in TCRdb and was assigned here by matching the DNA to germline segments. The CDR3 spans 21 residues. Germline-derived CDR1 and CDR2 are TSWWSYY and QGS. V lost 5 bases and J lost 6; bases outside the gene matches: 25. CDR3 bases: TGTGCTCTTGGGCATATGATGGAGTACTGGGGGATACCCTGCCCTGTTCATAAACTCATCTTT. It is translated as CALGHMMEYWGIPCPVHKLIF.

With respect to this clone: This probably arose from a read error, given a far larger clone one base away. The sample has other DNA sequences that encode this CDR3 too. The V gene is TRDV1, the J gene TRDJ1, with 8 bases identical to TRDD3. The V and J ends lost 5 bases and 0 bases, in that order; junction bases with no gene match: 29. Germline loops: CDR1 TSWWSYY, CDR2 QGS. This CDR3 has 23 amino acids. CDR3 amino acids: CALGSLSEGLLPWGKVYTDKLIF. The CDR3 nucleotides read TGTGCTCTTGGGTCACTTAGCGAGGGCCTTCTTCCCTGGGGGAAGGTATACACCGATAAACTCATCTTT.

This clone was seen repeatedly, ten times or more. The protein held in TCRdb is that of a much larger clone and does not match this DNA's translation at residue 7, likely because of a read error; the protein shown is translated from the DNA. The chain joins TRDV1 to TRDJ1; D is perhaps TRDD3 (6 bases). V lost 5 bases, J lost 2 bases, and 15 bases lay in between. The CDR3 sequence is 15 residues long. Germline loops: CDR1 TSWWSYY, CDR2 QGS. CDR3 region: CALGRRCWGTDKLIF. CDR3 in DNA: TGTGCTCTTGGGCGTCGCTGTTGGGGGACCGATAAACTCATCTTT.

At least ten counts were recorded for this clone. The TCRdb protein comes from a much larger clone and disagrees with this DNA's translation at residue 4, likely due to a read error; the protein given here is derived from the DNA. This CDR3 reads CACGTSTTWAPYTDKLIF. CDR3 DNA: TGTGCCTGTGGCACATCTACGACCTGGGCCCCGTACACCGATAAACTCATCTTT. The V call is TRDV2, the J call TRDJ1, with D perhaps TRDD3 (5 bases). The CDR3 contains 18 residues. With 5 bases removed from V and 0 bases from J, the gap between germline ends came to 24 bases. From germline, CDR1 is GEAIGNYY and CDR2 EKD.

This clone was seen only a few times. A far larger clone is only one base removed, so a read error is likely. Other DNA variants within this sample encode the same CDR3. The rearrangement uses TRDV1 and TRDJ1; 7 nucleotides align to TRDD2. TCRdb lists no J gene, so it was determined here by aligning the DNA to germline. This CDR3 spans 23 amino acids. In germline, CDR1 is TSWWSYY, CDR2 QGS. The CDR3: CALGDPSFLQYPPHFGVTDKLIF. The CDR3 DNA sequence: TGTGCCCTTGGGGACCCGTCCTTCCTCCAATACCCTCCTCATTTTGGGGTCACCGATAAACTCATCTTT.

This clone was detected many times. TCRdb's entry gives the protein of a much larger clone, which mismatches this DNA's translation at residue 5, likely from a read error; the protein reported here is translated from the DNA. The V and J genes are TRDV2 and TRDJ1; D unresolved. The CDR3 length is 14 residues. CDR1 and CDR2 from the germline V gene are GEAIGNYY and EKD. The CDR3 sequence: CACDAPFVVEVLIF. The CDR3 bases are TGTGCATGTGACGCCCCTTTTGTAGTTGAAGTACTCATCTTT.

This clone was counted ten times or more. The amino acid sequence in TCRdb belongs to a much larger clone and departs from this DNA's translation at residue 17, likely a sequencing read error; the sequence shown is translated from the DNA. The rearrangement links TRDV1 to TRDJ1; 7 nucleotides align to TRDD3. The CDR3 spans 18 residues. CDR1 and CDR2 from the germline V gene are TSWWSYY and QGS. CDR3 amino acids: CALGEHFGGQTYTDKLTF. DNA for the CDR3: TGTGCTCTTGGGGAACATTTTGGGGGACAAACATACACCGATAAACTCACCTTT.

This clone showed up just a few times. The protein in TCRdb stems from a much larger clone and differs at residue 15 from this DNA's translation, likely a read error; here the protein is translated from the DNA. The CDR3 reads CALGGRLKKSLRYTNKLIF. CDR3 nucleotides: TGTGCTCTTGGGGGAAGACTTAAAAAGTCCCTCCGGTACACCAATAAACTCATCTTT. This chain connects TRDV1 to TRDJ1; D is unresolved. The J gene is not listed in TCRdb, so it was assigned here from a DNA match to germline. The CDR3 contains 19 residues. Germline CDR1 is TSWWSYY and CDR2 is QGS.

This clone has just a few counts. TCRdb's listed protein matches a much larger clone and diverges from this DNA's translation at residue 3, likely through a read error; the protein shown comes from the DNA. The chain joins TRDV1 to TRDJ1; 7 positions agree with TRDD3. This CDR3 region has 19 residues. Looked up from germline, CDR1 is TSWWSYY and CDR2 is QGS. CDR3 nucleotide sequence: TGTGCTTTTGGGGGGGGCGTCCTCAGGATACGCTCGTACACCGATAAACTCATCTTT. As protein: CAFGGGVLRIRSYTDKLIF.

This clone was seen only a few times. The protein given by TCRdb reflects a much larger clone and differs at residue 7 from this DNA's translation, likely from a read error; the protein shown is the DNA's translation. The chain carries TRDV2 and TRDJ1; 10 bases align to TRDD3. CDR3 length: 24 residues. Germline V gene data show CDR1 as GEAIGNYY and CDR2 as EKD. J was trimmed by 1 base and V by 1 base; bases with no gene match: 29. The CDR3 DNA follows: TGTGCCTGTGACACAACCAGGCTAGGACTGGGGGATCCGAGGCCGGGGACAGGCACCGATAAACTCATCTTT. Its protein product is CACDTTRLGLGDPRPGTGTDKLIF.

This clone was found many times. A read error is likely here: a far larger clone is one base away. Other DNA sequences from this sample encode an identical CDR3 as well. CDR3 protein: CALLGDTGFDKLIF. The DNA for the CDR3 is TGTGCTCTCCTGGGAGATACCGGCTTCGATAAACTCATCTTT. This chain joins TRDV1 and TRDJ1; perhaps TRDD3 as D (5 bases). The V gene's germline CDR1 is TSWWSYY and CDR2 QGS. CDR3 length equals 14 residues. V shed 9 bases and J shed 4 bases, with 18 bases lying between them.

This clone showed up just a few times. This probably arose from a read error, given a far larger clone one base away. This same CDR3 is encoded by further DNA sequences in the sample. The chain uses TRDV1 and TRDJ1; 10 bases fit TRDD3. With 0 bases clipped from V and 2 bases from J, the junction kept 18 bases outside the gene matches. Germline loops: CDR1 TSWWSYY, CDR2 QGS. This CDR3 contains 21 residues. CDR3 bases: TGTGCTCTTGGGGAACTAGTGTACGCCTCCTGGGGGATAAAGTGGACCGATAAACTCATCTTT. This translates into CALGELVYASWGIKWTDKLIF.

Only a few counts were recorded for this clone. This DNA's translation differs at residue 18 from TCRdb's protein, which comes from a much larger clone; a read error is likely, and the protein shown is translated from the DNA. In nucleotides, the CDR3 is TGTGCTCTTGGGGAGCTGGTTTTTTTGTTACAAGGGGTCTACACCGATAAACCCATCTTT. Protein: CALGELVFLLQGVYTDKPIF. This sequence joins TRDV1 and TRDJ1; D gene unclear. Germline V lookup: CDR1 TSWWSYY, CDR2 QGS. The CDR3 is 20 residues long.

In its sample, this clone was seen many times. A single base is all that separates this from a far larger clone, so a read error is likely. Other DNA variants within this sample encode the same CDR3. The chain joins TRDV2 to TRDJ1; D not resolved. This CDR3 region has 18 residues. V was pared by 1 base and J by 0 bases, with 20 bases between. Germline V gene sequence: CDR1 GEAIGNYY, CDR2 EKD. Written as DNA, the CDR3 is TGTGCCTGTGACACGAAGTACTACCAGCCAATGTACACCGATAAACTCATCTTT. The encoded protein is CACDTKYYQPMYTDKLIF.

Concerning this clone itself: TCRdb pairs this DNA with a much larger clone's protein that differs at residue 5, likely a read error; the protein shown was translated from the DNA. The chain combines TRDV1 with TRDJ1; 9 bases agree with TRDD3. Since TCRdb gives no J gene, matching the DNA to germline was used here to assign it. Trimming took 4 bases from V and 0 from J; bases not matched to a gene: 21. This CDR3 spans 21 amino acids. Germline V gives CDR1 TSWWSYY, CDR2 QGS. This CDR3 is CALGGNEGPLGETLYTDKLIF. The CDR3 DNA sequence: TGTGCTCTTGGGGGAAACGAGGGCCCACTGGGGGAAACCCTCTACACCGATAAACTCATCTTT.

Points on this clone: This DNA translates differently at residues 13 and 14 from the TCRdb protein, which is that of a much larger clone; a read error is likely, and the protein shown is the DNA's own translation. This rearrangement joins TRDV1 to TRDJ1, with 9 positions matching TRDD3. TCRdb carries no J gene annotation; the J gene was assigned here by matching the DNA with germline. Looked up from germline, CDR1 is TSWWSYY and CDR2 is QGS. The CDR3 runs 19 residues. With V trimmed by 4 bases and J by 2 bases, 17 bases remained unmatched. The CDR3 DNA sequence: TGTGCTCTTGGGGGATTCGATAACTACGTACTGGGGGAGACCGATAAACTCATCTTT. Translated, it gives CALGGFDNYVLGETDKLIF.

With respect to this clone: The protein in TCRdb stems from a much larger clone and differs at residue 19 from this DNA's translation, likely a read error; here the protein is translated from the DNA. CDR3 loop: CALGELCGCLGDIGRGHKHIF. The CDR3 region has the DNA TGTGCTCTTGGGGAACTATGTGGGTGCCTGGGGGATATAGGGCGGGGGCATAAACACATCTTT. This sequence joins TRDV1 and TRDJ1; 10 nucleotides match TRDD3. Germline CDR1 and CDR2: TSWWSYY and QGS. The CDR3 has 21 residues.